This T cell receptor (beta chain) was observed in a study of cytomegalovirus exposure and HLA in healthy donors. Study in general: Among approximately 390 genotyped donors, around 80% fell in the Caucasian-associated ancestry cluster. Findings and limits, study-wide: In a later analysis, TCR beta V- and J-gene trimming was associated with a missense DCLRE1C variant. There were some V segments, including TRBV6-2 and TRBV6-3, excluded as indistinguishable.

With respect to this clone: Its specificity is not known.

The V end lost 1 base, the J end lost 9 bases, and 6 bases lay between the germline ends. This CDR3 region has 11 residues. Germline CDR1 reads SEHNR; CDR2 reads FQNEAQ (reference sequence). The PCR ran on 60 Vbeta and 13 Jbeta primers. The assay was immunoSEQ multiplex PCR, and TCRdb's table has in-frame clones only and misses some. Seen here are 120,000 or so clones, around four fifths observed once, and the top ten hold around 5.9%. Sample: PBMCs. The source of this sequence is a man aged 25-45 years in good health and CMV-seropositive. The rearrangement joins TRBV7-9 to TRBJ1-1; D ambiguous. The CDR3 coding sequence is TGTGCCAGCAGCTTAGAACTGAAAGCTTTCTTT. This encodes CASSLELKAFF.